This TCR beta chain derives from a study of lymphopenia after photon versus proton radiotherapy. Whole-study findings and limits: Post-nadir diversity loss with photons came from oligoclonal expansion, particularly CD8+ Temra cells. Only patients who died were analyzed for survival; proton advantage is unproven.

Only in-frame clones appear in the TCRdb table, and some are missing; sequencing was by immunoSEQ multiplex PCR. The data show about 45,000 clones, 85% seen once. Regarding this clone: Its antigen remains unidentified.

V trimming: 6 bases; J trimming: 6 bases; junction bases outside the gene matches: 6. Germline values: CDR1 MNHNY, CDR2 SVGAGI (reference sequence). CDR3 length: 13 residues. This receptor was taken from a man aged 40-50 years with gastric cancer. Sequences were derived from peripheral blood, sampled from a patient treated with photon-based radiotherapy. The rearrangement links TRBV6-6 to TRBJ2-7, with 9 bases lining up with TRBD2. CDR3 bases: TGTGCCAGCAGCGGCGGGGGGGGGAGCGAGCAGTACTTC. This codes for CASSGGGGSEQYF.